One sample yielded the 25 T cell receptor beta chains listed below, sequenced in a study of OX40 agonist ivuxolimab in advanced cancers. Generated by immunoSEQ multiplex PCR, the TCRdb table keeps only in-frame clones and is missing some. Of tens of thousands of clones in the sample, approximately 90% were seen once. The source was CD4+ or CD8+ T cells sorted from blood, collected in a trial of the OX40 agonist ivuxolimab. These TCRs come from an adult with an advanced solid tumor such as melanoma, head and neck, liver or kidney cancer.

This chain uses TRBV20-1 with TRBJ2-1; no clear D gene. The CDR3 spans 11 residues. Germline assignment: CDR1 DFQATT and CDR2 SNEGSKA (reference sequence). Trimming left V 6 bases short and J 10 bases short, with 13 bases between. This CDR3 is CSAPRPGEQFF. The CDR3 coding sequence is TGCAGTGCACCCCGTCCCGGGGAGCAGTTCTTC.

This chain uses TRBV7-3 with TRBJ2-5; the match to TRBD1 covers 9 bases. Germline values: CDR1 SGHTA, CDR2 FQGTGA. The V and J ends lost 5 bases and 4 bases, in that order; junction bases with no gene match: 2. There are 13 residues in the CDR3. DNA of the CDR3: TGTGCCAGCAGCCGGGACAGGGTAGAGACCCAGTACTTC. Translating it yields CASSRDRVETQYF. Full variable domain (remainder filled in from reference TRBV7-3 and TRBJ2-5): GAGVSQTPSNKVTEKGKYVELRCDPISGHTALYWYRQSLGQGPEFLIYFQGTGAADDSGLPNDRFFAVRPEGSVSTLKIQRTERGDSAVYLCASSRDRVETQYFGPGTRLLVL.

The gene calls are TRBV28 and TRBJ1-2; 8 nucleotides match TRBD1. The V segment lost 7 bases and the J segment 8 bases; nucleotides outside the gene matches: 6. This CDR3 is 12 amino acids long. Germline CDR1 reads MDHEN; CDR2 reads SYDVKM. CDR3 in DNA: TGTGCCAGCACGGACAGGGTAAGCGGCTACACCTTC. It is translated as CASTDRVSGYTF.

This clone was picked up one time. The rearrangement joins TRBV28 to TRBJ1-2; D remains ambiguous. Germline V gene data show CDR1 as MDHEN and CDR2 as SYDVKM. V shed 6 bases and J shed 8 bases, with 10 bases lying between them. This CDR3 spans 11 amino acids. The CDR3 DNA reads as TGTGCCAGCAGCCCAGGTTGGGGCTACACCTTC. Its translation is CASSPGWGYTF.

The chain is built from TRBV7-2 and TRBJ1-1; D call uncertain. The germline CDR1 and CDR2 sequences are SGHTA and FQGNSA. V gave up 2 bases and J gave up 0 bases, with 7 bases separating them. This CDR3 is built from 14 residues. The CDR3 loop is CASSLSQMNTEAFF. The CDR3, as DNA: TGTGCCAGCAGCTTATCACAGATGAACACTGAAGCTTTCTTT.

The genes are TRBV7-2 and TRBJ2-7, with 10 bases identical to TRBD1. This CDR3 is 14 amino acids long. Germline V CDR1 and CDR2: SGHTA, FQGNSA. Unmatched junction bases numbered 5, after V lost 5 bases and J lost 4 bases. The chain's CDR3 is CASSSDRGRYEQYF. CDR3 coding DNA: TGTGCCAGCAGCAGCGACAGGGGGCGATACGAGCAGTACTTC.

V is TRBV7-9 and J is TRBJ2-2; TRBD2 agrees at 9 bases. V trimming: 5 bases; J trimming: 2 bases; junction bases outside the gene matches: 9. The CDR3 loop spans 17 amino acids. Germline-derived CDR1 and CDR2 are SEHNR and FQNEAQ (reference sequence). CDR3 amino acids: CASSQTGGRANTGELFF. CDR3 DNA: TGTGCCAGCAGCCAAACCGGCGGGAGGGCCAACACCGGGGAGCTGTTTTTT.

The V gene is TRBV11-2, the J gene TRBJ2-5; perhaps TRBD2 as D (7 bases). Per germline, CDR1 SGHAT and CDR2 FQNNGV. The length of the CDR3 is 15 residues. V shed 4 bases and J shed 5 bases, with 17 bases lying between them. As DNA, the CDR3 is TGTGCCAGCAGCTCCCTGGGGGCGGGAGTGGAGACCCAGTACTTC. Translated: CASSSLGAGVETQYF.

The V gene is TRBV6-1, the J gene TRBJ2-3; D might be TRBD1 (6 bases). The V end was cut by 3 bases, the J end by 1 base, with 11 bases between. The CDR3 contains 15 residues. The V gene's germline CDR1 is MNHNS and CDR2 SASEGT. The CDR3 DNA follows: TGTGCCAGCAGTGAGTACAGGGTGCGCACAGATACGCAGTATTTT. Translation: CASSEYRVRTDTQYF.

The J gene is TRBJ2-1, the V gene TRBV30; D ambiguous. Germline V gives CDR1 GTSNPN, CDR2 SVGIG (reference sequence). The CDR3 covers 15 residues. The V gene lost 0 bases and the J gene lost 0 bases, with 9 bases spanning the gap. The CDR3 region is CAWSVPGYSYNEQFF. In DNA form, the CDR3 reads TGTGCCTGGAGTGTACCAGGATACTCCTACAATGAGCAGTTCTTC.

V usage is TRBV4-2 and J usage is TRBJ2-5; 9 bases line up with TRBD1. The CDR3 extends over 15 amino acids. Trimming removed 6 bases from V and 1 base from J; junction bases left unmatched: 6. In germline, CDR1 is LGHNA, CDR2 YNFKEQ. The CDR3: CASRRTGGAQETQYF. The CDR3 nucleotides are TGTGCCAGCAGACGAACAGGGGGCGCCCAAGAGACCCAGTACTTC.

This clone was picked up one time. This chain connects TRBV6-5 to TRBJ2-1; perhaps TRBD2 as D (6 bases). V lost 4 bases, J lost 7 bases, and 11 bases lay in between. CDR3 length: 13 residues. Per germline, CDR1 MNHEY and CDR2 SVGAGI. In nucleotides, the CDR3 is TGTGCCAGCAGTTCCGGAGGGCCGAATGAGCAGTTCTTC. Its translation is CASSSGGPNEQFF.

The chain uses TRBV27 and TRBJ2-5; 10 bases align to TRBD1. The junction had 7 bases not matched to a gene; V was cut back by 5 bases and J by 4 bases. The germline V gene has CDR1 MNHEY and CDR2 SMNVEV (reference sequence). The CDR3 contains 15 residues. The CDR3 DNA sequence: TGTGCCAGCAGTCTAACGGACAGGGGGATAGAGACCCAGTACTTC. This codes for CASSLTDRGIETQYF.

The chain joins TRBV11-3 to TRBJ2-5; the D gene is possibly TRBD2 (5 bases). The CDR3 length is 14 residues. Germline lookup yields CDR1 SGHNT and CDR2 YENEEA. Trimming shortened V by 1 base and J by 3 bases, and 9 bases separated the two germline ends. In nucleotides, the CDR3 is TGTGCCAGCAGCTTAGCCTTCGGGGAAGAGACCCAGTACTTC. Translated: CASSLAFGEETQYF.

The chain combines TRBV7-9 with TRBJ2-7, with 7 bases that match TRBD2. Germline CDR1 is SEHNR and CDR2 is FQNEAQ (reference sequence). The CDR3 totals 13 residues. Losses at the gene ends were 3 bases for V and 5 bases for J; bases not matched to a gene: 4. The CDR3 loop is CASSLGGSNEQYF. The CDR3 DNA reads TGTGCCAGCAGCTTGGGAGGGTCGAACGAGCAGTACTTC.

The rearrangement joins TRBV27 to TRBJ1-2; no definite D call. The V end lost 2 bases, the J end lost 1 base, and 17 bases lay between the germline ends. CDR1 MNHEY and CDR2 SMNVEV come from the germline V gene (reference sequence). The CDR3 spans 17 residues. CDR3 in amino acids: CASSLRGPLWSNYGYTF. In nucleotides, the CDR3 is TGTGCCAGCAGTTTACGCGGGCCGCTTTGGAGTAACTATGGCTACACCTTC.

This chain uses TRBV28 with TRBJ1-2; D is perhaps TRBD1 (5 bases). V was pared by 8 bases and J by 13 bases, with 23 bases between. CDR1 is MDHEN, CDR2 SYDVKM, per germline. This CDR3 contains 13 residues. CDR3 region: CASLPPGATGCTF. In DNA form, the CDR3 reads TGTGCCAGCTTGCCTCCGGGAGCAACAGGTTGCACCTTC.

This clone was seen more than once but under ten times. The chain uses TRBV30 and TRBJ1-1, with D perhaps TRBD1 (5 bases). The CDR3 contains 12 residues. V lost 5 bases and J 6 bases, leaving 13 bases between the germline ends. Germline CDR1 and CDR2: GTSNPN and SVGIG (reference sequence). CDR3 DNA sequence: TGTGCCTGGGGGGACGGGAGACCTGAAGCTTTCTTT. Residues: CAWGDGRPEAFF.

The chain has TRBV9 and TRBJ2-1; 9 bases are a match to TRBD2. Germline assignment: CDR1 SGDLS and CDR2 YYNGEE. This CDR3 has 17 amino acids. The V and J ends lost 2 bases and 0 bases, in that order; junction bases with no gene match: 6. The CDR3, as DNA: TGTGCCAGCAGCGTCGGACCAGCGGGAGGCTCCTACAATGAGCAGTTCTTC. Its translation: CASSVGPAGGSYNEQFF.

In DNA, the CDR3 is TGTGCCAGCAGAGGACAGGGGGGAAACACCATATATTTT. This translates into CASRGQGGNTIYF. The J gene is TRBJ1-3, the V gene TRBV6-1; TRBD1 aligns across 9 bases. Germline CDR1 MNHNS, CDR2 SASEGT. V dropped 6 bases and J dropped 4; count of bases not matched to a gene: 1. The CDR3 has 13 amino acids.

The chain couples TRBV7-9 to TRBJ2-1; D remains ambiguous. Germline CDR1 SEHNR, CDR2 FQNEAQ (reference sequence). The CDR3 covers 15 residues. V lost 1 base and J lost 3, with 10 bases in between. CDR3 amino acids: CASSLVTSFYNEQFF. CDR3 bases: TGTGCCAGCAGCTTAGTGACTTCTTTCTACAATGAGCAGTTCTTC.

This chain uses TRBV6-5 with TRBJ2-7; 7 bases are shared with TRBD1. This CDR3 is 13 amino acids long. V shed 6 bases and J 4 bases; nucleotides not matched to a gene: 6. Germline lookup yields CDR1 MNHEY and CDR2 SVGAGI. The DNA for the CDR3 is TGTGCCAGCAGGGTGGCACAGGGGTACGAGCAGTACTTC. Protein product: CASRVAQGYEQYF.

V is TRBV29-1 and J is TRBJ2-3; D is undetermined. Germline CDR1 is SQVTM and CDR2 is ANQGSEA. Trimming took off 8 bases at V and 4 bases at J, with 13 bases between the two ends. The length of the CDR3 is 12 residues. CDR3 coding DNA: TGCAGCCCATGGAACCCCCCAGATACGCAGTATTTT. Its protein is CSPWNPPDTQYF.

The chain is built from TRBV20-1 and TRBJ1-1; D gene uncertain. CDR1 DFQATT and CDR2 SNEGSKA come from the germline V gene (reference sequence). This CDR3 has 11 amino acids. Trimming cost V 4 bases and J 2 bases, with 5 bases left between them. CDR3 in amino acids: CSANYNTEAFF. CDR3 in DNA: TGCAGTGCTAACTATAACACTGAAGCTTTCTTT.

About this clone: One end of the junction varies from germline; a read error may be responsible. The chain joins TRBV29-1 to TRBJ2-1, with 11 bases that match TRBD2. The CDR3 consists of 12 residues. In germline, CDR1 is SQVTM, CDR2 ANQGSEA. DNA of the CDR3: TGCAGCGTTGACCCGGGACTAGCGGAGCCGTTCTTC. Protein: CSVDPGLAEPFF.